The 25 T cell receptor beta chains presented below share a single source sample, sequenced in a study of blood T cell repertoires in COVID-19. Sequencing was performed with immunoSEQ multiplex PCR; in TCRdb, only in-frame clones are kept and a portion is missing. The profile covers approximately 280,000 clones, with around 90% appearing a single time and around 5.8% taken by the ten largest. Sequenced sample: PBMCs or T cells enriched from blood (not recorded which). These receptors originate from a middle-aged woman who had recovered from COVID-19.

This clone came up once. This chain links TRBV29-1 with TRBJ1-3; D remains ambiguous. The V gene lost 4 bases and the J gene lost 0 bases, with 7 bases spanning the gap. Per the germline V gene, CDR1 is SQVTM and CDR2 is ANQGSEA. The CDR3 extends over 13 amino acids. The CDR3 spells CSVVRASGNTIYF. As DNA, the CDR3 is TGCAGCGTTGTTCGAGCCTCTGGAAACACCATATATTTT. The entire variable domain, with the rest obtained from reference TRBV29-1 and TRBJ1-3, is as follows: SAVISQKPSRDICQRGTSLTIQCQVDSQVTMMFWYRQQPGQSLTLIATANQGSEATYESGFVIDKFPISRPNLTFSTLTVSNMSPEDSSIYLCSVVRASGNTIYFGEGSWLTVV.

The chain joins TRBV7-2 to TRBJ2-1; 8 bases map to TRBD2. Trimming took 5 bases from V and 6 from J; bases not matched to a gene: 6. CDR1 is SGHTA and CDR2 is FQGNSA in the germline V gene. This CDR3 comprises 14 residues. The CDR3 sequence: CASSTNLAGNEQFF. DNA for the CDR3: TGTGCCAGCAGCACCAATCTAGCGGGCAATGAGCAGTTCTTC.

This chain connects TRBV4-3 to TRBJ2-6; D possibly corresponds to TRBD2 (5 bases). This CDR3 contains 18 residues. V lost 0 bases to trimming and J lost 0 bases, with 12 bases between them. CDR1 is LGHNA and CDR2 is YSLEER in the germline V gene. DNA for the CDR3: TGCGCCAGCAGCCAAGATCTCCGGGGAATCTCTGGGGCCAACGTCCTGACTTTC. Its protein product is CASSQDLRGISGANVLTF.

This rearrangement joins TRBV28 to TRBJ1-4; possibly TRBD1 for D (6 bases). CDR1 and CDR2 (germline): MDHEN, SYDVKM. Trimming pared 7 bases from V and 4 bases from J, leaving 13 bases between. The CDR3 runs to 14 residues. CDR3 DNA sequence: TGTGCCAGCACTGGACAGCCACTTAATGAAAAACTGTTTTTT. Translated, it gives CASTGQPLNEKLFF. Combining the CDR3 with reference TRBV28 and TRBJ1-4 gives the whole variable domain DVKVTQSSRYLVKRTGEKVFLECVQDMDHENMFWYRQDPGLGLRLIYFSYDVKMKEKGDIPEGYSVSREKKERFSLILESASTNQTSMYLCASTGQPLNEKLFFGSGTQLSVL.

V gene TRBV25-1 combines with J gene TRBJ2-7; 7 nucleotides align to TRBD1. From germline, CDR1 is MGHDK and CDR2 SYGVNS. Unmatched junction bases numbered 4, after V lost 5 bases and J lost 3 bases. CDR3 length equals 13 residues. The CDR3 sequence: CASSPGTVYEQYF. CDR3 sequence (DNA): TGTGCCAGCAGTCCCGGGACAGTCTACGAGCAGTACTTC.

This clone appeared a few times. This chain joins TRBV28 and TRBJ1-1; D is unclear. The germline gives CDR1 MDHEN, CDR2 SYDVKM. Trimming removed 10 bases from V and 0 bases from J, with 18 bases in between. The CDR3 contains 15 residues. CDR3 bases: TGTGCCACCTGCCGCCCAGATCGATTGAACACTGAAGCTTTCTTT. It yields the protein CATCRPDRLNTEAFF.

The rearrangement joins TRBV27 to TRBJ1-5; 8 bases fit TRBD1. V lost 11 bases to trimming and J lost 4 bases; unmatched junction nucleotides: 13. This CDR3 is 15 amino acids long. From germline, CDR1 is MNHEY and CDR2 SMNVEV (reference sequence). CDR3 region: CASQEVTGVNQPQHF. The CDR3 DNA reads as TGTGCCTCCCAGGAGGTGACAGGGGTTAATCAGCCCCAGCATTTT.

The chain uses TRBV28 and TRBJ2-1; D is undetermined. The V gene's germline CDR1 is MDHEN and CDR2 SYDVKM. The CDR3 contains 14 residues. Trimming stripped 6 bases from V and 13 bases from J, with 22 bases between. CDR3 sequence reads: CASRAALPGYPQFF. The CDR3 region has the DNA TGTGCCAGCAGAGCAGCCCTTCCGGGTTACCCCCAGTTCTTC.

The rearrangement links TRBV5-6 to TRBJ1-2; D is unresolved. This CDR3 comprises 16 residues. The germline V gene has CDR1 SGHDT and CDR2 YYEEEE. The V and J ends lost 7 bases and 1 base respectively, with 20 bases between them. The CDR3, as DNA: TGTGCCAGCTACTCTGCTGGGCAGCGGTTTAACTATGGCTACACCTTC. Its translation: CASYSAGQRFNYGYTF.

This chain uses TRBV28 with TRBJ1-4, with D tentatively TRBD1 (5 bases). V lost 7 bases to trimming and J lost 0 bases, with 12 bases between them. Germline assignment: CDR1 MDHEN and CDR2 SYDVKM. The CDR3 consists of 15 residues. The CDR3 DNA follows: TGTGCCAGCAACCCTTCGGGGGCAACTAATGAAAAACTGTTTTTT. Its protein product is CASNPSGATNEKLFF.

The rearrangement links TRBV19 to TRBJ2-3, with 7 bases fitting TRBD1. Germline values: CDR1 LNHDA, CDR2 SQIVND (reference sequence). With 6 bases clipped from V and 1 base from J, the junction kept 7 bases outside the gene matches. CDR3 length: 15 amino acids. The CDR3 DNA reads TGTGCCAGTAGCCCGTACAGGGGAGGCACAGATACGCAGTATTTT. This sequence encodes CASSPYRGGTDTQYF.

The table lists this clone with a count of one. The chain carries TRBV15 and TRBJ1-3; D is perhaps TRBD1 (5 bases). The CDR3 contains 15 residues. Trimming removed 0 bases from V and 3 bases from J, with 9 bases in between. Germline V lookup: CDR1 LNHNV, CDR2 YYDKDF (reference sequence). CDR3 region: CATSRDAGFGNTIYF. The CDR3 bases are TGTGCCACCAGCAGAGACGCAGGGTTTGGAAACACCATATATTTT.

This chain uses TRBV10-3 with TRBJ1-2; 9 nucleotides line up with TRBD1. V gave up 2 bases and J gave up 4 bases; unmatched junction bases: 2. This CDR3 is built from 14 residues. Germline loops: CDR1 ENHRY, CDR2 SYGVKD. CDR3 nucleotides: TGTGCCATCAGTGAGGTGGGACAGGGCTATGGCTACACCTTC. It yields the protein CAISEVGQGYGYTF.

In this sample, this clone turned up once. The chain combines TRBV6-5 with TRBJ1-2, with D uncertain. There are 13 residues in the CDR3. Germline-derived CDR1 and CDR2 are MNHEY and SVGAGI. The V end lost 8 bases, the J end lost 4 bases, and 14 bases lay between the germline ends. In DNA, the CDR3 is TGTGCCAGCCGCGGGCCTCTAGGCTATGGCTACACCTTC. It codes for CASRGPLGYGYTF.

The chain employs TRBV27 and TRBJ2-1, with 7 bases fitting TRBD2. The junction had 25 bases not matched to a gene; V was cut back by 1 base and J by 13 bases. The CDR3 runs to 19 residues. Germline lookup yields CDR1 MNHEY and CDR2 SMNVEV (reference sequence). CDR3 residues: CASSLFPPTSVNNEGYQFF. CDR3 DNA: TGTGCCAGCAGTTTATTCCCTCCAACTAGCGTCAACAATGAGGGTTATCAGTTCTTC.

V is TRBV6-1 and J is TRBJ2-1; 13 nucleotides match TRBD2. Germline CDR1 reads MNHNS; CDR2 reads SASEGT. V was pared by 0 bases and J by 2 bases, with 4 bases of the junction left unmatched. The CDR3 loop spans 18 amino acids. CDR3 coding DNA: TGTGCCAGCAGTGAAGCTCGGGGACTAGCGGGAACCTACAATGAGCAGTTCTTC. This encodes CASSEARGLAGTYNEQFF.

CDR3 protein: CASSADSTNEKLFF. CDR3 sequence (DNA): TGTGCCAGCAGCGCCGACAGCACTAATGAAAAACTGTTTTTT. This chain links TRBV7-9 with TRBJ1-4; D perhaps matches TRBD1 (5 bases). The ends were cut back, 5 bases at V and 2 bases at J, with 9 bases in the middle. The germline gives CDR1 SEHNR, CDR2 FQNEAQ (reference sequence). This CDR3 is built from 14 residues.

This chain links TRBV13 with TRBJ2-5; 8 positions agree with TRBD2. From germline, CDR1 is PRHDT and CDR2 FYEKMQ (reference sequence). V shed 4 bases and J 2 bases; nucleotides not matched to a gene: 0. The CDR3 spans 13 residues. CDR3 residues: CASSSGGQETQYF. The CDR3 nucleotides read TGTGCCAGCAGCTCGGGAGGGCAAGAGACCCAGTACTTC.

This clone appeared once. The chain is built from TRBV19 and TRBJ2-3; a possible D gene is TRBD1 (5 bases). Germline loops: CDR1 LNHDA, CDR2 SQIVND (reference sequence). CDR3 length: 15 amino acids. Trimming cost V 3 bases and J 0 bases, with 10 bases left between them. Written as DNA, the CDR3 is TGTGCCAGTAGTATTAGGGGCTTCAGCACAGATACGCAGTATTTT. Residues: CASSIRGFSTDTQYF. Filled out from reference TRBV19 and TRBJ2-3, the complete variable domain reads DGGITQSPKYLFRKEGQNVTLSCEQNLNHDAMYWYRQDPGQGLRLIYYSQIVNDFQKGDIAEGYSVSREKKESFPLTVTSAQKNPTAFYLCASSIRGFSTDTQYFGPGTRLTVL.

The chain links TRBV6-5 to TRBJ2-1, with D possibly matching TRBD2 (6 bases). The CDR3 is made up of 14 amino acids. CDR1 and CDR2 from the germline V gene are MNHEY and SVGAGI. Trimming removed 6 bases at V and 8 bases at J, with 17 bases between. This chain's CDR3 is CASSRGMGSYEQFF. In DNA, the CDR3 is TGTGCCAGCAGCCGGGGGATGGGCAGCTATGAGCAGTTCTTC.

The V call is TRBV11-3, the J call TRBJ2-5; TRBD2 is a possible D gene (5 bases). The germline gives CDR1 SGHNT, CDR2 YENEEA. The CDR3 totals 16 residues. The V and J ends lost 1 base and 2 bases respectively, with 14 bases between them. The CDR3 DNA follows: TGTGCCAGCAGCTTAGGAGGGCCGGCGGGTCAAGAGACCCAGTACTTC. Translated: CASSLGGPAGQETQYF.

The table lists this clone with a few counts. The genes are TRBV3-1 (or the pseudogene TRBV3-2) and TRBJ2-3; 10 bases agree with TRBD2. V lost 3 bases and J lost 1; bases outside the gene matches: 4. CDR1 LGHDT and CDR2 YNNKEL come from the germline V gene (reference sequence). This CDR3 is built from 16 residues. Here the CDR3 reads CASSQRLAGGTDTQYF. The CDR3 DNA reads TGTGCCAGCAGCCAGCGTCTAGCGGGAGGCACAGATACGCAGTATTTT.

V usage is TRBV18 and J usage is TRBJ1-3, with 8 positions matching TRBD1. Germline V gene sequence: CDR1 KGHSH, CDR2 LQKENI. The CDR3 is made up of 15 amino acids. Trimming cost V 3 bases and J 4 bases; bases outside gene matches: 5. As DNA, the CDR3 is TGTGCCAGCTCACCCGGACAGGGCGAAGGAAACACCATATATTTT. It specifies CASSPGQGEGNTIYF.

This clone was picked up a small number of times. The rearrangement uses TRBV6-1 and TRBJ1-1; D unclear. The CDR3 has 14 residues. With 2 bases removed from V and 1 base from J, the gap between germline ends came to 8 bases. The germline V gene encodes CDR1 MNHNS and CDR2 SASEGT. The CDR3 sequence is CASSELIGNTEAFF. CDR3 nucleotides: TGTGCCAGCAGTGAATTAATCGGGAACACTGAAGCTTTCTTT.

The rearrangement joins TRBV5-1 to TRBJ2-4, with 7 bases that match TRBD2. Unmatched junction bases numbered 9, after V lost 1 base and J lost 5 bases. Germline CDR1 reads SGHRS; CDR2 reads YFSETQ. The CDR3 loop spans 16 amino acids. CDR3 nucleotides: TGCGCCAGCAGCTTGACTGGCGGGAGTCCCCAAAACATTCAGTACTTC. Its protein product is CASSLTGGSPQNIQYF.